This is a list of T cell receptor beta chains from one sample in a study of T cells in localized non-small cell lung cancer. The method was immunoSEQ multiplex PCR; TCRdb's version includes in-frame clones alone and lacks a portion of them. Of tens of thousands of clones detected, around 85% appear once; the ten largest clones hold less than 9.5%. The sequenced sample was peripheral blood, obtained before any cancer treatment. Receptors were obtained from a woman between 35 and 70 years old with stage I lung adenocarcinoma. Each CDR3 is given with its conserved first and last residue. D genes are given only for firm matches. Rows give clone size only sometimes, using once, few, many, or a class for an expanded clone.

V	D	J	size	DNA	CDR3
TRBV5-1	.	TRBJ2-1	.	TGCGCCAGCAGCTTGGGGACGGGGGCCTCCTACAATGAGCAGTTCTTC	CASSLGTGASYNEQFF
TRBV7-2	TRBD1	TRBJ1-2	.	TGTGCCAGCAGCTTAAACCGACAGGGGTCGGGAGGCTACACCTTC	CASSLNRQGSGGYTF
TRBV4-3	TRBD1	TRBJ2-7	once	TGCGCCAGCAGCCAAGTAGGGGACAGGAGTCACGAGCAGTACTTC	CASSQVGDRSHEQYF
TRBV5-6	.	TRBJ2-7	.	TGTGCCAGCAGCTTAGGTCCCTCGTCTCGCGAGCAGTACTTC	CASSLGPSSREQYF
TRBV27	TRBD2	TRBJ2-3	.	TGTGCCAGCAGCCTCCTAGACCGGGGGGGCCCGGCAGATACGCAGTATTTT	CASSLLDRGGPADTQYF
TRBV19	TRBD2	TRBJ2-7	.	TGTGCCACTCAGTACGATACTAGCGGGGTCGGTCGGGAGCAGTACTTC	CATQYDTSGVGREQYF
TRBV4-1	.	TRBJ1-1	few	TGCGCCAGCAGCCAAAGGGACGGGACTGAAGCTTTCTTT	CASSQRDGTEAFF
TRBV4-3	.	TRBJ2-1	.	TGCGCCAGCAGCCGAGATAGTCAGGGGTACAATGAGCAGTTCTTC	CASSRDSQGYNEQFF
TRBV25-1	.	TRBJ1-5	.	TGTGCCAGCAGTGAACAGGGAGAGAATCAGCCCCAGCATTTT	CASSEQGENQPQHF
TRBV7-2	.	TRBJ2-3	.	TGTGCCAGCAGCTTGCTTGCGGGAGATACGCAGTATTTT	CASSLLAGDTQYF
TRBV11-2	.	TRBJ1-1	.	TGTGCCACCCGGAAACCAACGGTCACTGAAGCTTTCTTT	CATRKPTVTEAFF
TRBV5-1	TRBD1	TRBJ2-3	.	TGCGCCAGCAGCTTGGCCCGGGACAGTGCTAGCACAGATACGCAGTATTTT	CASSLARDSASTDTQYF
TRBV5-1	TRBD2	TRBJ2-7	once	TGCGCCAGCAGCTTTTTTAGCGGGGCGGGGGTTTGGTCCTACGAGCAGTACTTC	CASSFFSGAGVWSYEQYF
TRBV7-2	.	TRBJ2-7	.	TGTGCCAGCAGCTTAGCCACCCCCCCCGTCGAGCAGTACTTC	CASSLATPPVEQYF
TRBV7-7	TRBD1	TRBJ2-5	.	TGTGCTAGCAGCCTCAGAGATCTATCGGTGACAGGGGAGACCCAGTACTTC	CASSLRDLSVTGETQYF